This T cell receptor (beta chain) is from a study of blood T cell repertoires in COVID-19. About the study: Samples of COVID-19 (acute and convalescent) were obtained from the United States, Italy and Spain. T cells, B-cell-depleted T cells, or PBMCs provided the cDNA or gDNA that served as material.

Authors' processing steps: Amplification of reference gene primers was used by the study to estimate nucleated cell counts. Profiling relied on immunoSEQ multiplex PCR, and the TCRdb table lists in-frame clones only, not all of them. V, J and clone size derive from that table, while D and trimming were established from the DNA sequence. There are approximately 340,000 clones in the sample; roughly nine tenths occur only once, and over 0.7% lies in the top ten. Participants came from some 23 US areas, aged roughly 18 to 95 years. Between the trimmed V and J ends, which lost 11 bases and 2 bases, there was a span of 18 bases. Germline V gene lookup returns CDR1 SNHLY and CDR2 FYNNEI. CDR3 length: 14 residues.

Specimen: PBMCs or T cells enriched from blood (not recorded which). The source of this sequence is a woman between 40 and 55 years old who had been exposed to COVID-19. This chain connects TRBV2 to TRBJ1-1; D is ambiguous. The CDR3 DNA follows: TGTGCCCTACTTACAACGGGTGGTAACACTGAAGCTTTCTTT. This gives the protein CALLTTGGNTEAFF.